Listed below are T cell receptor beta chains from one sample, sequenced in a study of PD-1 blockade in classical Hodgkin lymphoma. Sequenced by immunoSEQ multiplex PCR; TCRdb stores in-frame clones only, minus some. The profile shows around 19,000 clones, roughly 75% of them singletons. This specimen consisted of peripheral blood mononuclear cells (PBMCs), obtained before the second cycle of nivolumab. These receptors all come from a human donor with classical Hodgkin lymphoma. The CDR3 runs from the conserved cysteine through the conserved F or W. The D gene is left open where the match is weak. For some rows the clone size is stated as once, few or many, or as a class when expanded; others skip it.

>NA|TRBJ2-7|TRBD2|TRBV27
CASSLSGLAGYEQYF
TGTGCCAGCAGTTTATCGGGGCTAGCGGGGTACGAGCAGTACTTC
>once|TRBJ2-7|NA|TRBV5-4
CASSLPGEVGEQYF
TGTGCCAGCAGCTTGCCGGGAGAAGTGGGTGAGCAGTACTTC
>once|TRBJ1-2|NA|TRBV6-1
CASMSARDYTF
TGTGCCAGCATGTCCGCTAGGGACTACACCTTC
>NA|TRBJ2-1|NA|TRBV29-1
CSGGYNEQFF
TGCAGCGGGGGCTACAATGAGCAGTTCTTC
>NA|TRBJ2-5|TRBD2|TRBV5-1
CASSLVLAGGETQYF
TGCGCCAGCAGCTTGGTTCTAGCGGGAGGAGAGACCCAGTACTTC
>NA|TRBJ1-2|NA|TRBV5-5
CASSVDSYGYTF
TGTGCCAGCAGCGTCGACAGCTATGGCTACACCTTC
>few|TRBJ2-3|TRBD1|TRBV19
CASSIQGVSGTDTQYF
TGTGCCAGTAGTATACAGGGGGTCTCCGGCACAGATACGCAGTATTTT
>NA|TRBJ1-4|NA|TRBV5-6
CASSLEGRDPATNEKLFF
TGTGCCAGCAGCTTGGAGGGTCGGGACCCCGCAACTAATGAAAAACTGTTTTTT
>NA|TRBJ2-7|NA|TRBV21-1
CASSKVTAGRNYEQYF
TGTGCCAGCAGCAAAGTCACAGCGGGTAGAAACTACGAGCAGTACTTC
>NA|TRBJ2-1|TRBD2|TRBV19
CASSMRGGDEQFF
TGTGCCAGTAGTATGCGGGGGGGTGATGAGCAGTTCTTC
>NA|TRBJ1-5|NA|TRBV6-4
CASSLDQNQPQHF
TGTGCCAGCAGCCTCGATCAGAATCAGCCCCAGCATTTT
>NA|TRBJ1-5|TRBD1|TRBV15
CATSRGRQGVSQPQHF
TGTGCCACCAGCAGAGGTCGACAGGGGGTTAGCCAGCCCCAGCATTTT
>NA|TRBJ2-5|NA|TRBV5-1
CASPSAGPYTYQETQYF
TGCGCCAGCCCATCGGCAGGGCCTTACACTTACCAAGAGACCCAGTACTTC
>NA|TRBJ2-3|NA|TRBV11-2
CASSSGLGVTDTQYF
TGTGCCAGCAGCTCAGGGTTGGGCGTGACAGATACGCAGTATTTT
>NA|TRBJ2-1|NA|TRBV19
CASSPQPWGDEQFF
TGTGCCAGTAGCCCCCAGCCGTGGGGGGATGAGCAGTTCTTC
>NA|TRBJ2-3|TRBD1|TRBV27
CASGTGGGHTQYF
TGTGCCAGCGGAACAGGGGGTGGTCATACGCAGTATTTT
>NA|TRBJ2-3|NA|TRBV18
CASSSGTHSTDTQYF
TGTGCCAGCTCATCCGGGACACATAGCACAGATACGCAGTATTTT
>NA|TRBJ1-5|TRBD1|TRBV27
CASSLAGQGDQPQHF
TGTGCCAGCAGTTTGGCGGGACAGGGCGATCAGCCCCAGCATTTT
>once|TRBJ2-3|TRBD2|TRBV5-1
CASSLRTSGSTDTQYF
TGCGCCAGCAGCCTAAGGACTAGCGGGAGCACAGATACGCAGTATTTT
>few|TRBJ2-1|NA|TRBV28
CASSKYNEQFF
TGTGCCAGCAGCAAGTACAATGAGCAGTTCTTC
>NA|TRBJ2-2|TRBD2|TRBV10-3
CAIGTSGTNTGELFF
TGTGCCATCGGGACTAGCGGGACTAACACCGGGGAGCTGTTTTTT
>NA|TRBJ1-2|NA|TRBV19
CASSKLGASRPYGYTF
TGTGCCAGTAGTAAGTTGGGTGCTTCGCGTCCTTATGGCTACACCTTC
>NA|TRBJ1-1|TRBD1|TRBV4-1
CASSQTNRGLNTEAFF
TGCGCCAGCAGCCAAACAAACAGGGGACTGAACACTGAAGCTTTCTTT
>NA|TRBJ2-1|NA|TRBV27
CASSQIGNNEQFF
TGTGCCAGCAGCCAAATAGGGAATAATGAGCAGTTCTTC
>NA|TRBJ1-4|TRBD1|TRBV10-2
CASSEIGTGPNEKLFF
TGCGCCAGCAGTGAGATAGGGACAGGGCCTAATGAAAAACTGTTTTTT
>NA|TRBJ1-2|NA|TRBV30
CAWSRAFYGYTF
TGTGCCTGGAGTCGGGCCTTCTATGGCTACACCTTC
>NA|TRBJ2-1|TRBD2|TRBV19
CASRDRSGTSGVSYNEQFF
TGTGCCAGTAGGGACAGGAGCGGGACTAGCGGGGTCTCCTACAATGAGCAGTTCTTC
>NA|TRBJ1-3|NA|TRBV29-1
CSVVHSGNTIYF
TGCAGCGTTGTCCACTCTGGAAACACCATATATTTT
>once|TRBJ2-7|NA|TRBV7-2
CASSLASSVASYEQYF
TGTGCCAGCAGCTTAGCGTCCAGCGTCGCCTCCTACGAGCAGTACTTC
>NA|TRBJ1-3|NA|TRBV14
CASSRTPPQSRSGNTIYF
TGTGCCAGCAGCAGGACGCCGCCCCAATCCCGCTCTGGAAACACCATATATTTT
>NA|TRBJ2-2|NA|TRBV13
CASSSRLVSTGELFF
TGTGCCAGCAGCTCGAGACTAGTTAGCACCGGGGAGCTGTTTTTT
>once|TRBJ1-3|NA|TRBV2
CASSPEGGSGNTIYF
TGTGCCAGCAGTCCTGAGGGGGGTTCAGGAAACACCATATATTTT
>NA|TRBJ2-1|TRBD1|TRBV9
CASSPGQGWNEQFF
TGTGCCAGCAGCCCGGGACAGGGGTGGAATGAGCAGTTCTTC
>NA|TRBJ1-4|NA|TRBV7-2
CASSLQGSHNEKLFF
TGTGCCAGCAGCTTACAGGGGTCACACAATGAAAAACTGTTTTTT
>NA|TRBJ2-2|TRBD1|TRBV5-1
CASSEPTTGGRNGGELFF
TGCGCCAGCAGCGAGCCTACGACAGGGGGCCGAAATGGCGGGGAGCTGTTTTTT
>NA|TRBJ2-7|TRBD1|TRBV10-3
CATQGQGAYEQYF
TGTGCCACCCAGGGACAGGGGGCCTACGAGCAGTACTTC
>NA|TRBJ2-7|NA|TRBV28
CASKNGREVSYEQYF
TGTGCCAGCAAGAATGGCAGGGAGGTCTCCTACGAGCAGTACTTC
>NA|TRBJ2-1|TRBD2|TRBV7-9
CASSSQSAGAGYNEQFF
TGTGCCAGCAGCTCGCAATCAGCGGGAGCGGGCTACAATGAGCAGTTCTTC
>NA|TRBJ2-1|TRBD1|TRBV27
CASSLSTGYGYNEQFF
TGTGCCAGCAGTTTATCGACAGGGTATGGGTACAATGAGCAGTTCTTC
>few|TRBJ2-7|TRBD1|TRBV6-5
CASRNRGSYEQYF
TGTGCCAGCAGGAACAGGGGGTCCTACGAGCAGTACTTC
>NA|TRBJ2-7|TRBD1|TRBV10-1
CASSPGTGSYEQYF
TGCGCCAGCAGCCCCGGGACAGGGTCCTACGAGCAGTACTTC
>NA|TRBJ2-2|TRBD1|TRBV7-7
CASSLTGLAGELFF
TGTGCCAGCAGCCTGACAGGGTTGGCCGGGGAGCTGTTTTTT
>NA|TRBJ2-1|NA|TRBV9
CASSEATYNEQFF
TGTGCCAGCAGCGAGGCTACTTACAATGAGCAGTTCTTC
>NA|TRBJ2-6|TRBD1|TRBV27
CASSPDRGRAGANVLTF
TGTGCCAGCAGTCCGGACAGGGGTCGAGCTGGGGCCAACGTCCTGACTTTC
>NA|TRBJ2-2|NA|TRBV5-1
CASIAANTGELFF
TGCGCCAGCATAGCGGCGAACACCGGGGAGCTGTTTTTT
>NA|TRBJ2-7|NA|TRBV15
CATSREGAGTTYEQYF
TGTGCCACCAGCAGAGAGGGGGCGGGAACGACCTACGAGCAGTACTTC
>NA|TRBJ1-2|NA|TRBV5-5
CASSLGDTKAYGYTF
TGTGCCAGCAGCTTGGGTGACACAAAAGCCTATGGCTACACCTTC
>NA|TRBJ2-5|TRBD2|TRBV5-1
CASSRTAGGDQETQYF
TGCGCCAGCAGCAGGACGGCGGGAGGAGATCAAGAGACCCAGTACTTC
>NA|TRBJ2-5|TRBD2|TRBV19
CASSRTSGKETQYF
TGTGCCAGTAGTAGGACTAGCGGGAAAGAGACCCAGTACTTC
>NA|TRBJ1-3|NA|TRBV7-6
CASSLPSGNTIYF
TGTGCCAGCAGCTTACCCTCTGGAAACACCATATATTTT
>NA|TRBJ2-7|NA|TRBV5-7
CASKRPYEQYF
TGTGCCAGCAAAAGGCCCTACGAGCAGTACTTC
>once|TRBJ1-2|NA|TRBV7-9
CASSLLGARYGYTF
TGTGCCAGCAGCTTATTGGGGGCACGATATGGCTACACCTTC
>NA|TRBJ2-2|NA|TRBV5-1
CASTFRDHGSLGELFF
TGCGCCAGCACCTTCCGGGACCATGGCTCCCTCGGGGAGCTGTTTTTT
>once|TRBJ1-1|NA|TRBV14
CASSLIDSNMNTEAFF
TGTGCCAGCAGCCTTATAGACAGTAACATGAACACTGAAGCTTTCTTT